The 27 T cell receptor beta chains in this list originate from one sample, sequenced in a study of cytomegalovirus exposure and HLA in healthy donors. The PCR ran on 60 Vbeta and 13 Jbeta primers. Libraries were prepared by immunoSEQ multiplex PCR; TCRdb keeps only in-frame clonotypes and omits some of them. The sample carries more than 120,000 clones, over 75% recorded once. The sequenced sample was PBMCs. The receptors stem from a male donor in good health and CMV-seronegative.

This clone has more than one count but fewer than ten. This CDR3 is CASSLAPSGDYEQYF. The CDR3 nucleotides read TGTGCCAGCAGCTTAGCACCTAGCGGAGACTACGAGCAGTACTTC. V usage is TRBV7-9 and J usage is TRBJ2-7; 7 bases agree with TRBD2. V lost 0 bases to trimming and J lost 3 bases; unmatched junction nucleotides: 5. Germline-derived CDR1 and CDR2 are SEHNR and FQNEAQ (reference sequence). The CDR3 consists of 15 residues.

The rearrangement uses TRBV19 and TRBJ1-5; the D is unclear. The germline gives CDR1 LNHDA, CDR2 SQIVND (reference sequence). Trimming pared 1 base from V and 1 base from J, leaving 5 bases between. The CDR3 runs to 14 residues. The DNA of the CDR3 is TGTGCCAGTAGTATAGCGGGGAGCAATCAGCCCCAGCATTTT. Residues: CASSIAGSNQPQHF.

Only one count was recorded for this clone. V usage is TRBV7-2 and J usage is TRBJ1-4; D not resolved. The CDR3 runs to 11 residues. V lost 2 bases to trimming and J lost 8 bases, with 3 bases between them. Per germline, CDR1 SGHTA and CDR2 FQGNSA. The CDR3 is CASSLSEKLFF. The CDR3 DNA follows: TGTGCCAGCAGCTTAAGCGAAAAACTGTTTTTT.

This chain joins TRBV7-7 and TRBJ2-4; TRBD1 agrees at 9 bases. The CDR3 runs to 14 residues. The J segment lost 8 bases and the V segment lost 0 bases, leaving 2 bases of the junction unmatched. Germline CDR1 is SSHAT and CDR2 is FNYEAQ (reference sequence). The CDR3 loop reads CASSLATGGDIQYF. The DNA for the CDR3 is TGTGCCAGCAGCTTAGCGACAGGGGGTGACATTCAGTACTTC.

The chain employs TRBV9 and TRBJ2-7; perhaps TRBD2 as D (6 bases). This CDR3 is built from 13 residues. From germline, CDR1 is SGDLS and CDR2 YYNGEE. Trimming pared 0 bases from V and 3 bases from J, leaving 7 bases between. In DNA, the CDR3 is TGTGCCAGCAGCGTAGCGGGGGACTACGAGCAGTACTTC. It codes for CASSVAGDYEQYF.

The chain employs TRBV6-6 and TRBJ2-1; 8 nucleotides align to TRBD1. Trimming removed 4 bases from V and 8 bases from J; junction bases left unmatched: 7. The CDR3 contains 14 residues. CDR1 is MNHNY and CDR2 is SVGAGI in the germline V gene (reference sequence). CDR3 DNA: TGTGCCAGCAGTTCCCCAGGGGGCAGGTATGAGCAGTTCTTC. Translated, it gives CASSSPGGRYEQFF.

V is TRBV9 and J is TRBJ2-1; D is undetermined. Germline loops: CDR1 SGDLS, CDR2 YYNGEE. The CDR3 extends over 16 amino acids. Trimming left V 0 bases short and J 13 bases short, with 23 bases between. The CDR3 region has the DNA TGTGCCAGCAGCGTAGCGGGTGGAAAGTACAATGATTATCAGTTCTTC. Its translation: CASSVAGGKYNDYQFF. Using reference TRBV9 and TRBJ2-1 for the parts outside the CDR3, the full variable domain is DSGVTQTPKHLITATGQRVTLRCSPRSGDLSVYWYQQSLDQGLQFLIQYYNGEERAKGNILERFSAQQFPDLHSELNLSSLELGDSALYFCASSVAGGKYNDYQFFGPGTRLTVL.

The genes are TRBV19 and TRBJ2-7; 7 bases align to TRBD1. Germline CDR1 LNHDA, CDR2 SQIVND (reference sequence). CDR3 length equals 12 residues. Losses at the gene ends were 10 bases for V and 1 base for J; bases not matched to a gene: 4. The CDR3 is CATLDRSYEQYF. The CDR3 nucleotides are TGTGCCACCTTGGACAGGTCCTACGAGCAGTACTTC.

The chain's CDR3 is CASSSRDSPYEQYF. In DNA form, the CDR3 reads TGCGCCAGCAGCTCGCGGGATTCGCCCTACGAGCAGTACTTC. The chain couples TRBV4-3 to TRBJ2-7; D possibly corresponds to TRBD2 (6 bases). V was pared by 5 bases and J by 2 bases, with 13 bases between. Germline CDR1 LGHNA, CDR2 YSLEER. The length of the CDR3 is 14 residues.

The chain combines TRBV13 with TRBJ1-2; D ambiguous. The V end was cut by 7 bases, the J end by 5 bases, with 17 bases between. Germline V lookup: CDR1 PRHDT, CDR2 FYEKMQ (reference sequence). There are 14 residues in the CDR3. CDR3 DNA: TGTGCCAGCATCGAAACCGGACGGAGGTATGGCTACACCTTC. Protein product: CASIETGRRYGYTF.

The chain links TRBV19 to TRBJ2-1; D not resolved. Germline assignment: CDR1 LNHDA and CDR2 SQIVND (reference sequence). V dropped 1 base and J dropped 10 bases, with 8 bases sitting between them. This CDR3 is 12 amino acids long. DNA of the CDR3: TGTGCCAGTAGTATAGGTAGTCGAGAGCAGTTCTTC. As protein: CASSIGSREQFF.

This chain uses TRBV29-1 with TRBJ1-2; no reliable D call. Per the germline V gene, CDR1 is SQVTM and CDR2 is ANQGSEA. The CDR3 extends over 13 amino acids. The germline V and J ends were trimmed by 6 bases and 0 bases, with 11 bases remaining between them. CDR3: CSVKELANYGYTF. Here the CDR3 DNA reads TGCAGCGTCAAAGAATTAGCTAACTATGGCTACACCTTC.

The chain links TRBV5-4 to TRBJ2-3; D is perhaps TRBD2 (6 bases). Per the germline V gene, CDR1 is SGHNT and CDR2 is YYREEE (reference sequence). This CDR3 region has 14 residues. The V end lost 2 bases, the J end lost 0 bases, and 7 bases lay between the germline ends. The DNA for the CDR3 is TGTGCCAGCAGCTTAAGCGGGAGCACAGATACGCAGTATTTT. The encoded protein is CASSLSGSTDTQYF.

V is TRBV25-1 and J is TRBJ1-6; D ambiguous. The germline V and J ends were trimmed by 8 bases and 6 bases, with 8 bases remaining between them. CDR3 length equals 12 residues. Germline V lookup: CDR1 MGHDK, CDR2 SYGVNS. The CDR3 region is CASSSGNSPLHF. The DNA for the CDR3 is TGTGCCAGCTCCTCGGGTAATTCACCCCTCCACTTT.

The rearrangement joins TRBV5-4 to TRBJ2-7, with 8 nucleotides matching TRBD1. Trimming took 3 bases from V and 5 from J; bases not matched to a gene: 7. Germline CDR1 SGHNT, CDR2 YYREEE (reference sequence). The CDR3 totals 14 residues. CDR3 sequence: CASSYDRGWDEQYF. The CDR3 nucleotides are TGTGCCAGCAGCTATGACAGGGGCTGGGACGAGCAGTACTTC. Based on the CDR3 plus reference TRBV5-4 and TRBJ2-7, the full variable domain is ETGVTQSPTHLIKTRGQQVTLRCSSQSGHNTVSWYQQALGQGPQFIFQYYREEENGRGNFPPRFSGLQFPNYSSELNVNALELDDSALYLCASSYDRGWDEQYFGPGTRLTVT.

The chain has TRBV4-2 and TRBJ1-2; 8 nucleotides line up with TRBD1. V was clipped by 0 bases and J by 8 bases; unmatched bases: 8. CDR3 length: 15 residues. CDR1 is LGHNA, CDR2 YNFKEQ, per germline. The CDR3 loop is CASSQDGQGEEGYTF. The DNA of the CDR3 is TGTGCCAGCAGCCAAGACGGACAGGGAGAGGAGGGCTACACCTTC.

The V and J genes are TRBV30 and TRBJ1-5; perhaps TRBD1 as D (6 bases). Trimming stripped 2 bases from V and 3 bases from J, with 17 bases between. The CDR3 is 16 amino acids. Germline CDR1 and CDR2: GTSNPN and SVGIG (reference sequence). The CDR3 loop is CAWSPGQRSFNQPQHF. CDR3 sequence (DNA): TGTGCCTGGAGTCCAGGACAGCGGAGTTTCAATCAGCCCCAGCATTTT.

This clone was counted a few times. The V call is TRBV13, the J call TRBJ2-3; D is ambiguous. Deletions cut 2 bases from V and 5 bases from J, with 2 bases between. Germline CDR1 and CDR2: PRHDT and FYEKMQ (reference sequence). The length of the CDR3 is 11 residues. This CDR3 is CASSLQDTQYF. CDR3 DNA sequence: TGTGCCAGCAGCTTACAAGATACGCAGTATTTT. Looking up the rest from reference TRBV13 and TRBJ2-3 gives the full variable domain: AAGVIQSPRHLIKEKRETATLKCYPIPRHDTVYWYQQGPGQDPQFLISFYEKMQSDKGSIPDRFSAQQFSDYHSELNMSSLELGDSALYFCASSLQDTQYFGPGTRLTVL.

The rearrangement links TRBV10-1 to TRBJ2-7; 11 bases map to TRBD2. The CDR3 covers 17 residues. Looked up from germline, CDR1 is WNHNN and CDR2 is SYGVQD (reference sequence). V lost 6 bases to trimming and J lost 4 bases; unmatched junction nucleotides: 14. CDR3 sequence: CASSYPGLAETIYEQYF. Written as DNA, the CDR3 is TGCGCCAGCAGCTACCCGGGACTAGCGGAAACTATTTACGAGCAGTACTTC.

The chain joins TRBV2 to TRBJ1-4; 8 nucleotides match TRBD1. CDR3 length: 15 amino acids. The trim removed 7 bases at V and 6 bases at J, leaving 10 bases unmatched. In germline, CDR1 is SNHLY, CDR2 FYNNEI. CDR3 coding DNA: TGTGCCAGCAAGAGGGTCCCGACAGGGGATGAAAAACTGTTTTTT. Its translation: CASKRVPTGDEKLFF.

This clone was detected once. The V call is TRBV5-4, the J call TRBJ2-3; D possibly corresponds to TRBD1 (5 bases). The length of the CDR3 is 14 residues. Trimming pared 3 bases from V and 2 bases from J, leaving 10 bases between. Germline-derived CDR1 and CDR2 are SGHNT and YYREEE (reference sequence). In DNA, the CDR3 is TGTGCCAGCAGCTCAGGGTTTTTCACAGATACGCAGTATTTT. As protein: CASSSGFFTDTQYF.

The genes are TRBV18 and TRBJ2-5, with D perhaps TRBD1 (5 bases). V lost 2 bases and J 2 bases, leaving 21 bases between the germline ends. Germline V gene lookup returns CDR1 KGHSH and CDR2 LQKENI. This CDR3 is built from 18 residues. CDR3 sequence (DNA): TGTGCCAGCTCACCAAGGGAAGGGGCCCCAATCCCACAAGAGACCCAGTACTTC. The encoded protein is CASSPREGAPIPQETQYF.

J is TRBJ2-7 and V is TRBV18; D gene unclear. CDR3 length: 12 amino acids. Germline-derived CDR1 and CDR2 are KGHSH and LQKENI. With 2 bases removed from V and 7 bases from J, the gap between germline ends came to 9 bases. The CDR3 region has the DNA TGTGCCAGCTCACCAAATTTCCGTGAGCAGTACTTC. Protein: CASSPNFREQYF.

The V gene is TRBV4-3, the J gene TRBJ2-1, with a possible D match to TRBD2 (6 bases). This CDR3 is built from 15 residues. Trimming shortened V by 0 bases and J by 1 base, and 7 bases separated the two germline ends. Germline V gives CDR1 LGHNA, CDR2 YSLEER. As DNA, the CDR3 is TGCGCCAGCAGCCAAGACGCGGGATCCTACAATGAGCAGTTCTTC. It codes for CASSQDAGSYNEQFF.

The chain employs TRBV4-1 and TRBJ1-1, with TRBD1 matching 9 bases. From germline, CDR1 is MGHRA and CDR2 YSYEKL. The CDR3 sequence is 16 residues long. Germline trimming cut 5 bases from V and 6 bases from J; bases unmatched to any gene: 13. The CDR3 nucleotides are TGCGCCAGCAGCTCCCCTGGGGGACAGGGTAAACCTGAAGCTTTCTTT. The encoded protein is CASSSPGGQGKPEAFF.

V and J are TRBV28 and TRBJ2-7; 9 bases match TRBD1. The CDR3 has 14 amino acids. Germline V CDR1 and CDR2: MDHEN, SYDVKM. With 6 bases clipped from V and 4 bases from J, the junction kept 7 bases outside the gene matches. The CDR3 region is CASRTGTGLYEQYF. The CDR3 nucleotides are TGTGCCAGCAGAACCGGGACAGGGCTATACGAGCAGTACTTC.

This chain links TRBV5-4 with TRBJ2-4; D is possibly TRBD2 (7 bases). In germline, CDR1 is SGHNT, CDR2 YYREEE (reference sequence). The CDR3 loop spans 14 amino acids. Trimming stripped 2 bases from V and 8 bases from J, with 14 bases between. The CDR3 sequence: CASSFRGASDIQYF. The CDR3 DNA is TGTGCCAGCAGCTTTCGGGGGGCGTCGGACATTCAGTACTTC.